Listed here is a single T cell receptor (beta chain). TCRdb reanalysed the 5' RACE reads using MiXCR and keeps one entry per CDR3 protein. The sample holds roughly 720,000 distinct CDR3 sequences, around a sixth seen once. The sample is drawn from a study of identical twins. The CDR3 runs to 13 residues. CDR1 and CDR2 (germline): SGHVS, FQNEAQ. The V and J ends lost 0 bases and 9 bases respectively, with 9 bases between them. These sequences were also reported in another study, on T cells expressing NK-cell markers.

The TCR was taken from a woman in her late teens or twenties in good health. The sequenced sample consisted of PBMCs. V gene TRBV7-8 combines with J gene TRBJ2-1, with D perhaps TRBD2 (6 bases). CDR3 residues: CASSLALATEQFF. The CDR3 nucleotides read TGTGCCAGCAGCTTAGCCCTAGCGACTGAGCAGTTCTTC.